A single sample gave rise to the 18 T cell receptor beta chains below, sequenced in a study of Graves' ophthalmopathy and Graves' hyperthyroidism (dated by TCRdb to 2016 to 2019). Reads for this sample came from an Illumina HiSeq 2000. TCR beta CDR3 regions were amplified from RNA transcripts for repertoire sequencing. The first round was an RT-PCR using HTBI primers with the Qiagen OneStep RT-PCR kit, and this first round was followed by a second-round multiplex PCR, then size selection and purification. TCRdb ran its own pipeline on the public reads, namely fastp trimming at Q25 and MiXCR clone calling, and kept in-frame beta chains. Identical CDR3 proteins give one entry, which carries the most common genes and DNA. The sample yields hundreds of thousands of distinct CDR3 sequences; approximately 39% were counted once. Together, the top ten hold under 3.5% of the sample. Material for sequencing was peripheral blood. Every receptor here comes from an adult man with Graves' ophthalmopathy.

This clonotype was seen a handful of times. This chain uses TRBV4-2 with TRBJ2-7, with 10 bases that match TRBD2. Germline CDR1 and CDR2: LGHNA and YNFKEQ. The CDR3 runs to 16 residues. Trimming took 2 bases from V and 0 from J; bases not matched to a gene: 4. Here the CDR3 reads CASSQPGTSDSYEQYF. In DNA form, the CDR3 reads TGTGCCAGCAGCCAACCCGGGACTAGCGACTCCTACGAGCAGTACTTC.

The table lists this clonotype with many counts. This sequence joins TRBV7-9 and TRBJ1-1; D gene unclear. The ends were cut back, 6 bases at V and 7 bases at J, with 9 bases in the middle. Germline values: CDR1 SEHNR, CDR2 FQNEAQ (reference sequence). This CDR3 contains 11 residues. Here the CDR3 reads CASSRTDEAFF. Written as DNA, the CDR3 is TGTGCCAGCAGTCGGACGGATGAAGCTTTCTTT.

The chain links TRBV14 to TRBJ1-6; TRBD1 agrees at 9 bases. The CDR3 contains 16 residues. The ends lost 2 bases at V and 7 bases at J; junction bases unmatched: 6. Germline CDR1 and CDR2: SGHDN and FVKESK. This CDR3 is CASSQPRDRVNSPLHF. As DNA, the CDR3 is TGTGCCAGCAGCCAACCCCGGGACAGGGTGAATTCACCCCTCCACTTT.

There are a few counts of this clonotype. The chain recombines TRBV11-2 with TRBJ1-1, with D possibly matching TRBD1 (6 bases). CDR3 size: 14 residues. With 7 bases removed from V and 0 bases from J, the gap between germline ends came to 12 bases. Germline lookup yields CDR1 SGHAT and CDR2 FQNNGV. The CDR3 DNA reads TGTGCCAGCAAAAGACAGGATATGAACACTGAAGCTTTCTTT. It encodes CASKRQDMNTEAFF.

Worth noting for this clonotype: The limits of the CDR3 on the DNA are not certain, so only TCRdb's listed CDR3 is given. V and J are TRBV2 and TRBJ2-2. The CDR3 contains 15 residues when both ends are counted. The germline gives CDR1 SNHLY, CDR2 FYNNEI. CDR3 residues: CACSARWQNTGELFF.

This clonotype was picked up many times. The V and J genes are TRBV19 and TRBJ1-5; D remains ambiguous. The CDR3 consists of 14 residues. Trimming cost V 8 bases and J 0 bases, with 11 bases left between them. Germline CDR1 LNHDA, CDR2 SQIVND (reference sequence). The CDR3 DNA follows: TGTGCCAGTGGGCAGCCCTATAGCAATCAGCCCCAGCATTTT. This gives the protein CASGQPYSNQPQHF. Together with reference TRBV19 and TRBJ1-5, the CDR3 gives the full variable domain: DGGITQSPKYLFRKEGQNVTLSCEQNLNHDAMYWYRQDPGQGLRLIYYSQIVNDFQKGDIAEGYSVSREKKESFPLTVTSAQKNPTAFYLCASGQPYSNQPQHFGDGTRLSIL.

In this sample, this clonotype turned up a few times. The genes are TRBV7-9 and TRBJ2-7, with 14 bases matching TRBD2. V dropped 5 bases and J dropped 3; count of bases not matched to a gene: 3. From germline, CDR1 is SEHNR and CDR2 FQNEAQ (reference sequence). CDR3 length: 15 residues. The CDR3 protein is CASSEGLAGGYEQYF. The CDR3 DNA reads TGTGCCAGCAGCGAAGGACTAGCGGGGGGCTACGAGCAGTACTTC.

The CDR3 bases are TGCAGCTTGGGACAGGGAGAGACCCAGTACTTC. Translating gives CSLGQGETQYF. The chain uses TRBV29-1 and TRBJ2-5, with 9 bases matching TRBD1. V shed 8 bases, J shed 4 bases, and the junction held 2 bases outside the gene matches. Germline CDR1 SQVTM, CDR2 ANQGSEA. The CDR3 is 11 residues long. The full variable domain, rest sourced from reference TRBV29-1 and TRBJ2-5, is SAVISQKPSRDICQRGTSLTIQCQVDSQVTMMFWYRQQPGQSLTLIATANQGSEATYESGFVIDKFPISRPNLTFSTLTVSNMSPEDSSIYLCSLGQGETQYFGPGTRLLVL.

This clonotype was seen ten or more times. The chain combines TRBV19 with TRBJ1-4; 7 nucleotides line up with TRBD1. The CDR3 has 15 residues. From germline, CDR1 is LNHDA and CDR2 SQIVND (reference sequence). V was clipped by 5 bases and J by 3 bases; unmatched bases: 6. In DNA, the CDR3 is TGTGCCAGTAGTCGAGCGGGACAGCCTAATGAAAAACTGTTTTTT. It encodes CASSRAGQPNEKLFF.

This clonotype was counted ten times or more. The V call is TRBV25-1, the J call TRBJ2-5; 7 positions agree with TRBD2. Germline V gives CDR1 MGHDK, CDR2 SYGVNS. The CDR3 contains 17 residues. After removal of 0 bases from V and 5 bases from J, the junction contained 12 bases not matched to a gene. CDR3: CASSEYSASGPDETQYF. As DNA, the CDR3 is TGTGCCAGCAGTGAATATAGTGCTAGCGGACCCGATGAGACCCAGTACTTC.

The sample holds a few counts of this clonotype. The chain couples TRBV5-1 to TRBJ2-7, with 11 positions matching TRBD1. Germline lookup yields CDR1 SGHRS and CDR2 YFSETQ. This CDR3 comprises 15 residues. V shed 0 bases and J 3 bases; nucleotides not matched to a gene: 2. CDR3 nucleotides: TGCGCCAGCAGCTTGGGGGGACAGGGGGTCTACGAGCAGTACTTC. Translation: CASSLGGQGVYEQYF.

This clonotype was seen ten or more times. The rearrangement joins TRBV11-2 to TRBJ2-7; 9 nucleotides align to TRBD1. The CDR3 has 16 residues. The V gene end was trimmed by 3 bases and the J gene end by 5 bases; junction bases not matched to a gene: 11. The germline CDR1 and CDR2 sequences are SGHAT and FQNNGV. CDR3 nucleotides: TGTGCCAGCAGCTTTCCCACCATGGGACAGGGAAACGAGCAGTACTTC. This sequence encodes CASSFPTMGQGNEQYF.

This clonotype was observed many times. The chain has TRBV2 and TRBJ1-2; D unresolved. Germline CDR1 and CDR2: SNHLY and FYNNEI. CDR3 length equals 14 residues. Trimming took off 4 bases at V and 3 bases at J, with 12 bases between the two ends. Written as DNA, the CDR3 is TGTGCCAGCAGTGGAGGCTTATCCCACTATGGCTACACCTTC. This sequence encodes CASSGGLSHYGYTF.

CDR3 sequence reads: CASSAQGHTGELFF. The CDR3 region has the DNA TGCGCCAGCAGCGCACAGGGGCACACCGGGGAGCTGTTTTTT. The chain employs TRBV5-1 and TRBJ2-2; 7 bases map to TRBD1. CDR1 is SGHRS, CDR2 YFSETQ, per germline. J was trimmed by 3 bases and V by 4 bases; bases with no gene match: 3. This CDR3 region has 14 residues.

Notes on this clonotype: Being one base from a much bigger clone, this may be a read error. CDR3 in DNA: TGTGCCAGTAGTATCTCCGACAGTGAGTACAATCAGCCCCAGCATTTT. Protein: CASSISDSEYNQPQHF. The chain has TRBV7-9 and TRBJ1-5; tentatively, D is TRBD1 (5 bases). Between the trimmed V and J ends, which lost 9 bases and 3 bases, there was a span of 21 bases. CDR1 and CDR2 from the germline V gene are SEHNR and FQNEAQ (reference sequence). The CDR3 has 16 amino acids.

This clonotype was observed a few times. V gene TRBV14 combines with J gene TRBJ2-7; a possible D gene is TRBD2 (6 bases). Germline V gene data show CDR1 as SGHDN and CDR2 as FVKESK. V lost 8 bases to trimming and J lost 5 bases, with 19 bases between them. The CDR3 totals 14 residues. CDR3: CASSPGLTNNEQYF. The CDR3 DNA reads TGTGCCAGCTCACCGGGACTTACGAACAACGAGCAGTACTTC.

The rearrangement joins TRBV7-9 to TRBJ2-5; D remains unclear. With 4 bases removed from V and 2 bases from J, the gap between germline ends came to 8 bases. Germline CDR1 and CDR2: SEHNR and FQNEAQ (reference sequence). The CDR3 covers 13 residues. Here the CDR3 reads CASSSDRQETQYF. CDR3 sequence (DNA): TGTGCCAGCAGCTCCGACCGGCAAGAGACCCAGTACTTC.

The V and J genes are TRBV25-1 and TRBJ2-5; 10 nucleotides align to TRBD1. CDR3 size: 13 residues. Trimming removed 8 bases from V and 5 bases from J; junction bases left unmatched: 5. Per the germline V gene, CDR1 is MGHDK and CDR2 is SYGVNS. The CDR3 DNA follows: TGTGCCAGCGTTGACAGGGGGCTGGAGACCCAGTACTTC. Translation: CASVDRGLETQYF.